This TCR beta chain came from a study of shared T cell receptors in the human thymus. TCRdb keeps only in-frame clones here, not all; method: immunoSEQ multiplex PCR. The sample consists of hundreds of thousands of clones, approximately 88% of them appearing once. Trimming at V came to 1 base and at J to 1 base, leaving 7 bases not matched to a gene. The CDR3 length is 17 residues. Per germline, CDR1 MGHRA and CDR2 YSYEKL. In addition, the sample was reused for a study of human thymus T cells. As that report states: Donors were healthy Finnish infants having corrective surgery for congenital heart defects. Resections that were taken during corrective heart surgery supplied the thymus tissue. Thymic and blood repertoires appeared to show biased V and J gene usage. There were highly overlapping thymic repertoires among unrelated individuals, as related research reported.

Sequenced input: thymocytes. The source of this sequence is a boy in the first two years of life with a congenital heart defect. The rearrangement uses TRBV4-1 and TRBJ2-1; 7 bases map to TRBD2. CDR3 amino acids: CASSQVRGLKSYNEQFF. The CDR3 DNA reads as TGCGCCAGCAGCCAAGTTAGGGGACTAAAATCCTACAATGAGCAGTTCTTC.